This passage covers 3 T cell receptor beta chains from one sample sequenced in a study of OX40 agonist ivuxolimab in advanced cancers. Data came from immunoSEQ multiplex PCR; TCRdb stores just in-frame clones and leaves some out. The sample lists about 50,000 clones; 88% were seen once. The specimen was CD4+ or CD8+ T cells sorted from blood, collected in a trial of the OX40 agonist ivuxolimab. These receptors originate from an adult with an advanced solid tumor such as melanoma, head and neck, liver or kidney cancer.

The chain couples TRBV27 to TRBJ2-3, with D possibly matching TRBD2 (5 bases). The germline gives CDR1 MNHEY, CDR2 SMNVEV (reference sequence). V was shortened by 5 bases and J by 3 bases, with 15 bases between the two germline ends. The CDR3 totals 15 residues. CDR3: CASSPLGPGTDTQYF. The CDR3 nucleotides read TGTGCCAGCAGTCCACTCGGGCCGGGGACAGATACGCAGTATTTT.

The CDR3 bases are TGTGCCAGCAGTCACCGCCGGGACAGATACAATGAGCAGTTCTTC. Its protein is CASSHRRDRYNEQFF. The V call is TRBV6-6, the J call TRBJ2-1; TRBD1 matches 7 bases. Trimming at V came to 5 bases and at J to 4 bases, leaving 8 bases not matched to a gene. The CDR3 is 15 amino acids. Germline CDR1 and CDR2: MNHNY and SVGAGI (reference sequence).

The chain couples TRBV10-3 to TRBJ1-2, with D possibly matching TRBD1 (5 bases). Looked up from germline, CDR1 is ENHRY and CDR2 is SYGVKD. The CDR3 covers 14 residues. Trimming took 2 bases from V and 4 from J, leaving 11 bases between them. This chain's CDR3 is CAISEKGVTYGYTF. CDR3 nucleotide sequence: TGTGCCATCAGTGAGAAAGGGGTAACCTATGGCTACACCTTC.